Included here is one T cell receptor (beta chain) sequence, with context. The antigen remains unidentified. Documented time point: week 35, safety follow-up. Each vaccine dose was 300 ug of mutant IDH1 20-mer peptide, with topical imiquimod. The data were produced by immunoSEQ multiplex PCR, yet TCRdb's version contains in-frame clones alone and is incomplete. The sample has 50,000 to 75,000 clones; roughly 68% are singletons. The data stem from a study of a mutant IDH1 vaccine in newly diagnosed glioma. About the study: Investigators started vaccination 4-6 weeks after radiotherapy alone, or with temozolomide cycles. Patients got radiotherapy, temozolomide, or both beforehand, and most got both.

Germline V lookup: CDR1 SGHTA, CDR2 FQGNSA. V was clipped by 1 base and J by 4 bases, with 16 bases between them. The CDR3 contains 16 residues. Material: PBMCs, obtained from a glioma patient whose treatment included an IDH1 peptide vaccine. V and J are TRBV7-2 and TRBJ1-1; D remains unclear. The receptor was derived from a man aged 50 to 59 with glioma. CDR3 protein: CASSLGGRGLTTEAFF. For the CDR3, the DNA is TGTGCCAGCAGCTTAGGGGGTCGGGGTCTTACCACTGAAGCTTTCTTT.